This TCR beta chain was recorded in a study of identical twins. CDR3 length equals 15 residues. Trimming left V 7 bases short and J 5 bases short, with 20 bases between. Per germline, CDR1 MNHEY and CDR2 SVGEGT. Concerning this clonotype: The antigen is undetermined.

Template switching, a step in the protocol, added a universal primer site, and cDNA carried unique molecular identifiers. TCRdb processed the 5' RACE reads anew with MiXCR; each CDR3 protein has one entry. The table lists approximately 700,000 distinct CDR3 sequences, around 5.7% of them singletons, with approximately 1.6% in the top ten. Study-level points and caveats: Models underestimated how often monozygotic twins shared out-of-frame TCR alpha. A cross-sectional statistical analysis, not follow-up of the same donors, supported the conclusions. Twins' excess sharing was less marked for out-of-frame beta sequences.

This receptor was identified in a man between 18 and 35 years old in good health. The gene calls are TRBV6-2 or TRBV6-3 and TRBJ1-1, with D possibly TRBD1 on 5 matching bases. Sequenced material: naive T cells sorted from blood. CDR3 DNA sequence: TGTGCCAGCATCAAGGGGCAGGGACCATCTACTGAAGCTTTCTTT. It translates to CASIKGQGPSTEAFF.